This TCR beta chain stems from a study of T cells in Graves' hyperthyroidism and ophthalmopathy. Study results and caveats: Before onset, ophthalmopathy was predicted by the model a median approximately 6.5 months earlier.

Ten or more counts support this clonotype. As yet, its antigen is unknown. TCR beta CDR3 regions were amplified from RNA. HTBI primers were used for first-round RT-PCR of the TCR CDR3. Each CDR3 protein gets one entry after TCRdb re-called the multiplex PCR reads with MiXCR. This sample has 200,000 to 250,000 distinct CDR3 sequences, with 15% to 20% found just once. Germline-derived CDR1 and CDR2 are PRHDT and FYEKMQ (reference sequence). The V gene lost 0 bases and the J gene lost 4 bases, with 12 bases spanning the gap. This CDR3 contains 16 residues. The specimen sequenced was blood. The TCR comes from a woman under 30 with Graves' ophthalmopathy. The V call is TRBV13, the J call TRBJ2-2; D is unclear. CDR3 nucleotide sequence: TGTGCCAGCAGCTTAGGGTTAGAGTCCCCCACCGGGGAGCTGTTTTTT. Protein: CASSLGLESPTGELFF. The full variable domain, with the rest looked up from reference TRBV13 and TRBJ2-2, is AAGVIQSPRHLIKEKRETATLKCYPIPRHDTVYWYQQGPGQDPQFLISFYEKMQSDKGSIPDRFSAQQFSDYHSELNMSSLELGDSALYFCASSLGLESPTGELFFGEGSRLTVL.